One and the same sample provided the 16 T cell receptor beta chains below, sequenced in a study of blood T cell repertoires in COVID-19. The table came from immunoSEQ multiplex PCR; TCRdb's copy has only in-frame clones and leaves some out. Here the sample spans under 300,000 clones, 80% to 90% being singletons. Sequences were obtained from peripheral blood. These TCRs come from a woman aged 40-49 years who had recovered from COVID-19.

The J gene is TRBJ2-3, the V gene TRBV19, with 11 bases aligning to TRBD2. The germline V gene encodes CDR1 LNHDA and CDR2 SQIVND (reference sequence). The V segment lost 7 bases and the J segment 0 bases; nucleotides outside the gene matches: 3. The CDR3 extends over 15 amino acids. CDR3 DNA sequence: TGTGCCAGTATTAGGACTAGCGGGAGCACAGATACGCAGTATTTT. It codes for CASIRTSGSTDTQYF. Drawing the rest from reference TRBV19 and TRBJ2-3, the complete variable domain is DGGITQSPKYLFRKEGQNVTLSCEQNLNHDAMYWYRQDPGQGLRLIYYSQIVNDFQKGDIAEGYSVSREKKESFPLTVTSAQKNPTAFYLCASIRTSGSTDTQYFGPGTRLTVL.

This clone came up once. V usage is TRBV6-2 or TRBV6-3 and J usage is TRBJ2-1; no reliable D call. CDR1 and CDR2 from the germline V gene are MNHEY and SVGEGT. V was pared by 0 bases and J by 15 bases, with 12 bases between. The CDR3 runs to 12 residues. The CDR3 region has the DNA TGTGCCAGCAGTTACTCGACGGTCGGAGCGTTCTTC. Translated: CASSYSTVGAFF.

The rearrangement links TRBV14 to TRBJ2-3, with D unresolved. In germline, CDR1 is SGHDN, CDR2 FVKESK. V was pared by 4 bases and J by 4 bases, with 9 bases between. CDR3 size: 13 residues. The chain's CDR3 is CASSRLAPDTQYF. In nucleotides, the CDR3 is TGTGCCAGCAGCCGGCTTGCTCCAGATACGCAGTATTTT. The whole variable domain, filled in from reference TRBV14 and TRBJ2-3, reads EAGVTQFPSHSVIEKGQTVTLRCDPISGHDNLYWYRRVMGKEIKFLLHFVKESKQDESGMPNNRFLAERTGGTYSTLKVQPAELEDSGVYFCASSRLAPDTQYFGPGTRLTVL.

The table lists this clone with a count of one. The V gene is TRBV18, the J gene TRBJ2-7, with 7 bases fitting TRBD1. Per germline, CDR1 KGHSH and CDR2 LQKENI. The CDR3 extends over 15 amino acids. J was trimmed by 4 bases and V by 3 bases; bases with no gene match: 9. CDR3 nucleotide sequence: TGTGCCAGCTCACCCCTGGGACAGACCTATTACGAGCAGTACTTC. Encoded protein: CASSPLGQTYYEQYF.

The chain employs TRBV7-9 and TRBJ1-4; D unclear. Germline-derived CDR1 and CDR2 are SEHNR and FQNEAQ (reference sequence). The length of the CDR3 is 14 residues. The germline V and J ends were trimmed by 6 bases and 0 bases, with 8 bases remaining between them. This chain's CDR3 is CASRTGATNEKLFF. The CDR3 DNA is TGTGCCAGCAGAACGGGAGCAACTAATGAAAAACTGTTTTTT.

This sequence joins TRBV5-1 and TRBJ2-1; TRBD2 agrees at 7 bases. Germline lookup yields CDR1 SGHRS and CDR2 YFSETQ. This CDR3 has 16 residues. Trimming at V came to 0 bases and at J to 4 bases, leaving 7 bases not matched to a gene. CDR3 region: CASSLGFERGYNEQFF. The CDR3 DNA follows: TGCGCCAGCAGCTTGGGTTTCGAGCGGGGATACAATGAGCAGTTCTTC.

This chain connects TRBV6-5 to TRBJ2-2; 10 bases line up with TRBD1. The V segment lost 9 bases and the J segment 5 bases; nucleotides outside the gene matches: 3. CDR1 is MNHEY, CDR2 SVGAGI, per germline. The CDR3 sequence is 13 residues long. The CDR3 DNA follows: TGTGCCAGTGACAGGGGGCTTACCGGGGAGCTGTTTTTT. This codes for CASDRGLTGELFF.

This chain connects TRBV19 to TRBJ2-5, with TRBD2 matching over 10 bases. From germline, CDR1 is LNHDA and CDR2 SQIVND (reference sequence). This CDR3 is 14 amino acids long. Trimming took 6 bases from V and 5 from J; bases not matched to a gene: 6. In DNA form, the CDR3 reads TGTGCCAGTAGCGCTAGCGGGGGCCGGGAGACCCAGTACTTC. Amino acid sequence: CASSASGGRETQYF. Variable domain in full (rest from reference TRBV19 and TRBJ2-5): DGGITQSPKYLFRKEGQNVTLSCEQNLNHDAMYWYRQDPGQGLRLIYYSQIVNDFQKGDIAEGYSVSREKKESFPLTVTSAQKNPTAFYLCASSASGGRETQYFGPGTRLLVL.

V is TRBV5-8 and J is TRBJ1-1; D possibly corresponds to TRBD1 (6 bases). The V and J ends lost 4 bases and 0 bases respectively, with 13 bases between them. Germline V gives CDR1 SGHTS, CDR2 YDEGEE. The CDR3 sequence is 15 residues long. CDR3 residues: CASSPGQNMNTEAFF. CDR3 nucleotides: TGTGCCAGCAGCCCAGGACAGAATATGAACACTGAAGCTTTCTTT.

This sequence joins TRBV9 and TRBJ2-3; 14 bases agree with TRBD2. The V gene's germline CDR1 is SGDLS and CDR2 YYNGEE. The CDR3 totals 18 residues. V shed 0 bases, J shed 2 bases, and the junction held 5 bases outside the gene matches. CDR3 in DNA: TGTGCCAGCAGCGTAGGGACTAGCGGGAGGCTAAACACAGATACGCAGTATTTT. Residues: CASSVGTSGRLNTDTQYF.

The J gene is TRBJ2-1, the V gene TRBV5-4; TRBD2 matches at 7 bases. The CDR3 consists of 14 residues. V lost 4 bases and J lost 8; bases outside the gene matches: 9. Germline CDR1 and CDR2: SGHNT and YYREEE (reference sequence). The CDR3 loop reads CASSVAGAFDEQFF. The DNA for the CDR3 is TGTGCCAGCAGCGTTGCGGGAGCTTTTGATGAGCAGTTCTTC.

The chain links TRBV5-1 to TRBJ2-1; D uncertain. Germline V gene data show CDR1 as SGHRS and CDR2 as YFSETQ. Trimming took 1 base from V and 5 from J, leaving 7 bases between them. The CDR3 has 13 amino acids. The CDR3 is CASSLFADNEQFF. CDR3 nucleotides: TGCGCCAGCAGCTTGTTCGCAGACAATGAGCAGTTCTTC.

This clone was picked up one time. V is TRBV28 and J is TRBJ2-7; 9 nucleotides match TRBD1. Trimming at V came to 6 bases and at J to 3 bases, leaving 6 bases not matched to a gene. Germline V CDR1 and CDR2: MDHEN, SYDVKM. There are 14 residues in the CDR3. The chain's CDR3 is CASRTGQGYYEQYF. Here the CDR3 DNA reads TGTGCCAGCAGGACGGGACAGGGCTACTACGAGCAGTACTTC.

This chain joins TRBV29-1 and TRBJ2-1; a possible D gene is TRBD2 (6 bases). Trimming stripped 7 bases from V and 0 bases from J, with 13 bases between. Looked up from germline, CDR1 is SQVTM and CDR2 is ANQGSEA. CDR3 length equals 14 residues. CDR3 nucleotides: TGCAGCGGACAGCGGGTTAGCTCCTACAATGAGCAGTTCTTC. Translated, it gives CSGQRVSSYNEQFF.

J is TRBJ2-5 and V is TRBV7-7; the D gene is possibly TRBD2 (6 bases). Trimming removed 0 bases at V and 1 base at J, with 9 bases between. Germline V gives CDR1 SSHAT, CDR2 FNYEAQ (reference sequence). The CDR3 totals 15 residues. The CDR3 DNA follows: TGTGCCAGCAGCTTAGCTCATAGCGGCCAAGAGACCCAGTACTTC. Translation gives CASSLAHSGQETQYF.

The V and J genes are TRBV5-1 and TRBJ1-3; D is undetermined. There are 15 residues in the CDR3. Trimming removed 0 bases from V and 0 bases from J, with 7 bases in between. Germline CDR1 reads SGHRS; CDR2 reads YFSETQ. CDR3 nucleotides: TGCGCCAGCAGCTTGGGATTGAGCTCTGGAAACACCATATATTTT. This encodes CASSLGLSSGNTIYF.